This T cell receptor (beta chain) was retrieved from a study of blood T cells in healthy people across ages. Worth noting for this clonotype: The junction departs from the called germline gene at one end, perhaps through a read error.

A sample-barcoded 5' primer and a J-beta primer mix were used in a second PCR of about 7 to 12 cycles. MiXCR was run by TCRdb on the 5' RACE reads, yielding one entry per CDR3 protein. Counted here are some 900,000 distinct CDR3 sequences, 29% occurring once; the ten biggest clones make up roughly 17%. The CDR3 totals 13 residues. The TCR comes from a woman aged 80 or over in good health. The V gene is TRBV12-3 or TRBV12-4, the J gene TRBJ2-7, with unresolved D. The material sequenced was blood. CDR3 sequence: CVSSSSYSYEQYF. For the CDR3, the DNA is TGTGTCAGCAGTTCCAGTTACTCCTACGAGCAGTACTTC.